The 2 T cell receptor beta chains listed next were all sequenced from one sample in a study of cytomegalovirus exposure and HLA in healthy donors. Here immunoSEQ multiplex PCR was the method, and the copy in TCRdb shows in-frame clones only, minus some. The table shows a few hundred thousand clones, with just over 85% occurring only once. Source material: PBMCs. These receptor sequences come from a woman aged 18 to 35 in good health and CMV-seronegative.

This rearrangement joins TRBV6-1 to TRBJ1-5, with 11 positions matching TRBD1. V lost 10 bases to trimming and J lost 5 bases; unmatched junction nucleotides: 10. The length of the CDR3 is 15 residues. Germline V gene data show CDR1 as MNHNS and CDR2 as SASEGT. CDR3 coding DNA: TGTGCCACCCGGACAGGGGGCCCATTTTATCAGCCCCAGCATTTT. This codes for CATRTGGPFYQPQHF.

The chain links TRBV21-1 to TRBJ1-2; the table's D gene call, TRBD1, was not cross checked with the DNA. TRBV21-1 is a listed pseudogene. The CDR3 runs to 15 residues. The CDR3 spells CASSNDSRTRYGYTF. The CDR3 nucleotides read TGTGCCAGCAGCAATGATTCAAGGACACGTTATGGCTACACCTTC.